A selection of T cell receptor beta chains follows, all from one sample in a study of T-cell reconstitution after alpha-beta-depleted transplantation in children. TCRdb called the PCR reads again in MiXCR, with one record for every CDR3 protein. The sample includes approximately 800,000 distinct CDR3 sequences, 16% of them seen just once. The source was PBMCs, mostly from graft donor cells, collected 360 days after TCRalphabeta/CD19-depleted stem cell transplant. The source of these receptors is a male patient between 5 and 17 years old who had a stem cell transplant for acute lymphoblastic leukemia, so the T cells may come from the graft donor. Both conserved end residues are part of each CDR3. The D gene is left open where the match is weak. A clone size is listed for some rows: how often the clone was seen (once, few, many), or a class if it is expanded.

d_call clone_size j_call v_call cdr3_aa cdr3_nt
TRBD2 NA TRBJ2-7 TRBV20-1 CSARDYTSGPYEQYF TGCAGTGCTAGAGATTACACTAGCGGACCCTACGAGCAGTACTTC
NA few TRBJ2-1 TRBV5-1 CASSEASASYNEQFF TGCGCCAGCAGCGAAGCTTCGGCCTCCTACAATGAGCAGTTCTTC
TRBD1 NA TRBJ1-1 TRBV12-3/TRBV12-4 CASSLSQGAEAFF TGTGCCAGCAGTTTATCTCAGGGGGCTGAAGCTTTCTTT
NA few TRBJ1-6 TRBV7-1 CASSSGRSSVPYNSPLHF TGTGCCAGCAGCTCAGGACGGTCATCTGTCCCCTATAATTCACCCCTCCACTTT
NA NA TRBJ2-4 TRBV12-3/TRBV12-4 CASSPTTRIRNIQYF TGTGCCAGCAGTCCAACGACGCGGATTAGAAACATTCAGTACTTC
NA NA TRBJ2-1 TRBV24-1 CATSDSGEYNEQFF TGTGCCACCAGTGATTCAGGAGAGTACAATGAGCAGTTCTTC
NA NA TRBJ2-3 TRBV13 CASSLNLAGPEATDTQYF TGTGCCAGCAGCTTAAATTTGGCGGGACCCGAAGCAACAGATACGCAGTATTTT
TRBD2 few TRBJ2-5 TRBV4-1 CASSSPQTSGSKETQYF TGCGCCAGCAGCTCGCCCCAGACTAGCGGGAGTAAAGAGACCCAGTACTTC
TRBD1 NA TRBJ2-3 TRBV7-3 CASSRSLLTGVPDSSTDTQYF TGTGCCAGCAGCCGCAGTCTCCTGACAGGGGTTCCCGACTCTAGCACAGATACGCAGTATTTT
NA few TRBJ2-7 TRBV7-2 CASSLAPSASSYEQYF TGTGCCAGCAGCTTAGCGCCTAGCGCGAGCTCCTACGAGCAGTACTTC
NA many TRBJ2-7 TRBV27 CASSFWGEGYEQYF TGTGCCAGCAGTTTTTGGGGGGAAGGCTACGAGCAGTACTTC
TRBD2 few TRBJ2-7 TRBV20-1 CSARQGLAGSYEQYF TGCAGTGCTAGACAGGGACTAGCGGGTTCCTACGAGCAGTACTTC
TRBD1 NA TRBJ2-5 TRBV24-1 CATSDSGTGFKTQYF TGTGCCACCAGTGACTCCGGGACAGGGTTTAAGACCCAGTACTTC
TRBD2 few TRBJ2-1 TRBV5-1 CASSLRASGRGNEQFF TGCGCCAGCAGCTTAAGGGCTAGCGGGAGGGGAAATGAGCAGTTCTTC
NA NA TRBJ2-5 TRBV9 CASSRRAGQETQYF TGTGCCAGCAGCCGTAGGGCAGGGCAAGAGACCCAGTACTTC
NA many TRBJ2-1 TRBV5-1 CASSLGTGTYNEQFF TGCGCCAGCAGCTTGGGAACCGGGACATACAATGAGCAGTTCTTC
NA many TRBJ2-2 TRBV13 CASSPQGNTGELFF TGTGCCAGCAGCCCCCAGGGGAACACCGGGGAGCTGTTTTTT
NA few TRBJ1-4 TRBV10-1 CARNYRSGATNEKLFF TGCGCCAGGAATTATCGTTCAGGGGCAACTAATGAAAAACTGTTTTTT
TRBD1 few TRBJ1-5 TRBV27 CASSFSRGRGQPQHF TGTGCCAGCAGTTTCAGCAGGGGGAGAGGACAGCCCCAGCATTTT
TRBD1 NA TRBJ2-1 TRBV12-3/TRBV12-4 CASSPTRQGNEQFF TGTGCCAGCAGCCCAACGAGACAGGGCAATGAGCAGTTCTTC
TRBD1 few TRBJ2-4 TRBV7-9 CASSVDNRGKGNIQYF TGTGCCAGCAGCGTAGACAACAGGGGGAAAGGGAACATTCAGTACTTC
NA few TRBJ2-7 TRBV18 CASSPPVTSYSYEQYF TGTGCCAGCTCACCACCGGTCACTTCTTACTCCTACGAGCAGTACTTC
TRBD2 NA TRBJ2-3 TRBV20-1 CSAELAGSTDTQYF TGCAGTGCCGAACTAGCGGGGAGCACAGATACGCAGTATTTT
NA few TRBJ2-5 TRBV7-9 CASSMGQGEVGETQYF TGTGCCAGCAGCATGGGCCAGGGCGAGGTGGGGGAGACCCAGTACTTC
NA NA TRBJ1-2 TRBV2 CASSEGTENYGYTF TGTGCCAGCAGTGAAGGGACAGAAAACTATGGCTACACCTTC
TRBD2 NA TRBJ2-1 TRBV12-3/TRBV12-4 CASRETSGRVTYNEQFF TGTGCCAGCAGGGAGACTAGCGGGAGGGTGACCTACAATGAGCAGTTCTTC
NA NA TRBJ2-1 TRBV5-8 CATNNRDRIHKEQFF TGTGCCACCAATAACCGGGACCGGATTCACAAGGAGCAGTTCTTC
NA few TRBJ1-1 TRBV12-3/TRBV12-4 CASSFGRSNTEAFF TGTGCCAGCAGTTTTGGGCGGTCGAACACTGAAGCTTTCTTT
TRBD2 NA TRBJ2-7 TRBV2 CASSKEGLAGREQYF TGTGCCAGCAGTAAGGAGGGACTAGCGGGACGCGAGCAGTACTTC
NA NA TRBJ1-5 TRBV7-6 CASSVRRGQPQHF TGTGCCAGCAGCGTTAGACGAGGTCAGCCCCAGCATTTT
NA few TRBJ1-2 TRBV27 CASRRSVDNYGYTF TGTGCCAGCAGGAGATCGGTAGATAACTATGGCTACACCTTC